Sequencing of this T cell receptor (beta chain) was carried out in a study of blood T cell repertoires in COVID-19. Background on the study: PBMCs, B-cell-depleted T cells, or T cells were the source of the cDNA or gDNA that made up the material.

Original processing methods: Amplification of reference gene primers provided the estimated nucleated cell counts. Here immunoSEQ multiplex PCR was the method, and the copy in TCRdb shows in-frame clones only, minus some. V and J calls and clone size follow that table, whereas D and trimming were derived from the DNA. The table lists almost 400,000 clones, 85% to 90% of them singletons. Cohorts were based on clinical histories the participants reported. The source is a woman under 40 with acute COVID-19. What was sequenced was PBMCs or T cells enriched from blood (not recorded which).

The CDR3 here is CASSPVGRGVEKLFF. Here the CDR3 DNA reads TGTGCCAGCAGCCCCGTGGGGAGGGGAGTCGAAAAACTGTTTTTT. The gene calls are TRBV5-5 and TRBJ1-4; D possibly corresponds to TRBD1 (5 bases). The germline V gene has CDR1 SGHKS and CDR2 YYEKEE (reference sequence). This CDR3 contains 15 residues. V was cut by 4 bases and J by 8 bases, with 18 bases left in between. Full variable domain (outside the CDR3, taken from reference TRBV5-5 and TRBJ1-4): DAGVTQSPTHLIKTRGQQVTLRCSPISGHKSVSWYQQVLGQGPQFIFQYYEKEERGRGNFPDRFSARQFPNYSSELNVNALLLGDSALYLCASSPVGRGVEKLFFGSGTQLSVL.